One sample yielded the 12 T cell receptor beta chains listed below, sequenced in a study of blood T cells in healthy people across ages (dated by TCRdb to about 2015). Libraries were built with 5' RACE. For sequencing, an Illumina HiSeq 2500 was employed. A second roughly 6 to 11 cycle PCR used a sample-barcoded 5' primer and a J-beta primer mix. TCRdb trimmed the raw reads at Q25, called clones with MiXCR and kept productive beta chains. CDR3 protein sequences are deduplicated, and each keeps its most common genes and DNA. This sample has approximately 800,000 distinct CDR3 sequences in its table, and less than 70% of those were observed once. Under 50% of the sample is held by the ten biggest clonotypes. Sequenced: blood. Receptors were obtained from an elderly man in good health.

The V and J genes are TRBV12-3 or TRBV12-4 and TRBJ2-5; no clear D gene. The J call could be wrong; TRBJ2-7 is a better fit for the DNA end. This CDR3 region has 12 residues. The CDR3 DNA reads as TGTGCCAGCAGCACGCGGAAGGGCGAGCAGTACTTC. This codes for CASSTRKGEQYF.

The J gene is TRBJ2-1, the V gene TRBV5-1, with TRBD2 matching 9 bases. The CDR3 covers 13 residues. Trimming removed 3 bases from V and 9 bases from J; junction bases left unmatched: 4. Germline V gene sequence: CDR1 SGHRS, CDR2 YFSETQ. The CDR3 sequence: CASSSGTSREQFF. The CDR3 DNA is TGCGCCAGCAGCTCCGGGACTAGCCGTGAGCAGTTCTTC.

The table lists this clonotype with a few counts. The chain recombines TRBV27 with TRBJ2-7; D might be TRBD2 (5 bases). Trimming removed 2 bases from V and 7 bases from J, with 15 bases in between. CDR1 is MNHEY, CDR2 SMNVEV, per germline (reference sequence). This CDR3 has 14 residues. CDR3 coding DNA: TGTGCCAGCAGTTTAAACAGCCCACCGGGGGAGCAGTACTTC. This gives the protein CASSLNSPPGEQYF.

This sequence joins TRBV6-5 and TRBJ2-2; 8 nucleotides agree with TRBD1. CDR3 length equals 15 residues. V dropped 2 bases and J dropped 5; count of bases not matched to a gene: 4. Germline V gives CDR1 MNHEY, CDR2 SVGAGI. The CDR3 loop reads CASSYRTGGTGELFF. The CDR3 region has the DNA TGTGCCAGCAGTTACCGAACAGGGGGAACCGGGGAGCTGTTTTTT.

The CDR3 nucleotides read TGCGCCAGCAGCCCACCGGGACAGGAGTCCAGAGACGCGTATTTT. This translates into CASSPPGQESRDAYF. The chain carries TRBV5-1 and TRBJ2-3, with 8 bases that match TRBD1. The CDR3 is 15 residues long. Germline CDR1 reads SGHRS; CDR2 reads YFSETQ. Trimming at V came to 4 bases and at J to 14 bases, leaving 18 bases not matched to a gene.

Only a few counts were recorded for this clonotype. The chain couples TRBV10-3 to TRBJ2-5; the match to TRBD2 covers 14 bases. Germline values: CDR1 ENHRY, CDR2 SYGVKD. The CDR3 contains 16 residues. V shed 6 bases, J shed 5 bases, and the junction held 8 bases outside the gene matches. The CDR3 region has the DNA TGTGCCATCAGCCCCGGACTAGCGGGAGGTTCGGAGACCCAGTACTTC. Protein sequence: CAISPGLAGGSETQYF.

There are a few counts of this clonotype. V usage is TRBV28 and J usage is TRBJ2-1; TRBD2 matches 12 bases. The germline gives CDR1 MDHEN, CDR2 SYDVKM. Trimming at V came to 8 bases and at J to 7 bases, leaving 6 bases not matched to a gene. The CDR3 spans 14 residues. The DNA of the CDR3 is TGTGCCAGCCGGACTAGCGGGAACAGGAATGAGCAGTTCTTC. Protein: CASRTSGNRNEQFF.

This clonotype was counted between two and nine times. The genes are TRBV2 and TRBJ2-2; the D is unclear. The germline CDR1 and CDR2 sequences are SNHLY and FYNNEI. V gave up 5 bases and J gave up 6 bases, with 10 bases separating them. The CDR3 length is 13 residues. The CDR3 bases are TGTGCCAGCAGTATAGCTTTACCCGGGGAGCTGTTTTTT. Translation gives CASSIALPGELFF.

This chain uses TRBV5-1 with TRBJ2-1, with 8 bases identical to TRBD2. V trimming: 4 bases; J trimming: 3 bases; junction bases outside the gene matches: 9. CDR3 length equals 16 residues. In germline, CDR1 is SGHRS, CDR2 YFSETQ. CDR3 sequence reads: CASSPGELAVYNEQFF. DNA of the CDR3: TGCGCCAGCAGCCCCGGTGAACTAGCGGTCTACAATGAGCAGTTCTTC.

The chain has TRBV7-8 and TRBJ1-5; the D is unclear. The CDR3 covers 13 residues. In germline, CDR1 is SGHVS, CDR2 FQNEAQ. Trimming shortened V by 4 bases and J by 4 bases, and 8 bases separated the two germline ends. The CDR3 spells CASSSFGNQPQHF. The DNA for the CDR3 is TGTGCCAGCAGCTCATTCGGGAATCAGCCCCAGCATTTT.

The chain carries TRBV29-1 and TRBJ2-3; D is perhaps TRBD2 (7 bases). Trimming stripped 0 bases from V and 6 bases from J, with 16 bases between. The CDR3 sequence is 15 residues long. Germline V gene sequence: CDR1 SQVTM, CDR2 ANQGSEA. CDR3 nucleotides: TGCAGCGTTGAAGATCGCAGGGAGGGGGGGGATACGCAGTATTTT. Its translation: CSVEDRREGGDTQYF.

V usage is TRBV3-1 and J usage is TRBJ2-1; a possible D gene is TRBD2 (6 bases). Trimming took off 3 bases at V and 9 bases at J, with 15 bases between the two ends. CDR3 length equals 14 residues. CDR1 is LGHDT and CDR2 is YNNKEL in the germline V gene (reference sequence). The CDR3 DNA follows: TGTGCCAGCAGCCATGGGACTCTATTCGGTGAGCAGTTCTTC. Translating gives CASSHGTLFGEQFF.